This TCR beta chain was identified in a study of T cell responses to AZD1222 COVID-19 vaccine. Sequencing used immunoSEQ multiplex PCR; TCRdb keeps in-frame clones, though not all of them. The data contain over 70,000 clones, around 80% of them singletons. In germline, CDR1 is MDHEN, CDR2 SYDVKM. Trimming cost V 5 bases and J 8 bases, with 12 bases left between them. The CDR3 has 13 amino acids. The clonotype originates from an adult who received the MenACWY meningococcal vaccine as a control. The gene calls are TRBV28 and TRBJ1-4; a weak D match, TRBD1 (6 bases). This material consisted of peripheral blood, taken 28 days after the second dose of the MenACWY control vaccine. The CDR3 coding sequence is TGTGCCAGCAGTCTTGGCAGGGGAGAAAAACTGTTTTTT. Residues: CASSLGRGEKLFF.